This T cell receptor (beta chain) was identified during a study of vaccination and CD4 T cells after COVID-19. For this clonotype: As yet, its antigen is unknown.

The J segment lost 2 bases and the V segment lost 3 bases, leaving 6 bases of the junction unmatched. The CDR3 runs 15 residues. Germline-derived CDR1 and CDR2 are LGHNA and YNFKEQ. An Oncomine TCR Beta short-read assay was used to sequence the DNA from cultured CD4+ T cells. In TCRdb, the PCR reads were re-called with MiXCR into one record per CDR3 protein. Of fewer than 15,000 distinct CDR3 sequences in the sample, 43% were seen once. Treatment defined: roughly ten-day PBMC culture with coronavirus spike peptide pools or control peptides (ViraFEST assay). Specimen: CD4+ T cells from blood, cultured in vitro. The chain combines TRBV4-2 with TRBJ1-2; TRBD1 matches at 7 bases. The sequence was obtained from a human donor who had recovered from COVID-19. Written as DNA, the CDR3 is TGTGCCAGCAGCCAGGCCGAGGGACAGAACTATGGCTACACCTTC. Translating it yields CASSQAEGQNYGYTF.